The 9 T cell receptor beta chains presented below share a single source sample, sequenced in a study of molecular identifiers for immune sequencing clone quantification. TCRdb redid the calling of the PCR reads with MiXCR, one entry per CDR3 protein. This sample carries hundreds of thousands of distinct CDR3 sequences, around 25% of them seen once, and the ten largest clones take 0.75% to 0.8%. What was sequenced was naive CD8+ T cells from blood, with Jurkat cell RNA spiked in. Subset here: FACS-sorted CD8+CD4-CCR7+CD45RA+ naive T cells. Receptors originate from a human donor in good health. Some libraries in this study had Jurkat cell RNA spiked in.

This clonotype has a count of ten or more. The chain couples TRBV3-1 to TRBJ2-2; D remains ambiguous. The CDR3 totals 13 residues. Looked up from germline, CDR1 is LGHDT and CDR2 is YNNKEL (reference sequence). Trimming cost V 1 base and J 5 bases, with 5 bases left between them. CDR3 coding DNA: TGTGCCAGCAGCCAAGTCGCGACCGGGGAGCTGTTTTTT. Translated, it gives CASSQVATGELFF.

Ten or more counts support this clonotype. This rearrangement joins TRBV6-5 to TRBJ2-7; perhaps D is TRBD1 or TRBD2 (5 bases each). The CDR3 contains 13 residues. Germline assignment: CDR1 MNHEY and CDR2 SVGAGI. V lost 0 bases, J lost 2 bases, and 5 bases lay in between. CDR3 in DNA: TGTGCCAGCAGTTACTCGGGGGCCTACGAGCAGTACTTC. Amino acid sequence: CASSYSGAYEQYF.

This clonotype appeared many times. This rearrangement joins TRBV29-1 to TRBJ1-4; tentative D call: TRBD1 (5 bases). CDR1 is SQVTM, CDR2 ANQGSEA, per germline. Trimming removed 2 bases at V and 13 bases at J, with 14 bases between. The CDR3 runs 12 residues. CDR3 nucleotides: TGCAGCGTTGAATTTATGGGGGAGGGACTGTTTTTT. It is translated as CSVEFMGEGLFF. Combining the CDR3 with reference TRBV29-1 and TRBJ1-4 gives the whole variable domain SAVISQKPSRDICQRGTSLTIQCQVDSQVTMMFWYRQQPGQSLTLIATANQGSEATYESGFVIDKFPISRPNLTFSTLTVSNMSPEDSSIYLCSVEFMGEGLFFGSGTQLSVL.

To note about this clonotype: The missing conserved phenylalanine or tryptophan at the end of this CDR3 makes a read error likely. The gene calls are TRBV5-8 and TRBJ1-5; D unresolved. Trimming shortened V by 0 bases and J by 6 bases, and 10 bases separated the two germline ends. CDR1 SGHTS and CDR2 YDEGEE come from the germline V gene. The CDR3 is 14 residues long. CDR3 loop: CASSLVGGFQPQHL. In nucleotides, the CDR3 is TGTGCCAGCAGCTTGGTAGGTGGGTTTCAGCCCCAGCATCTT.

The chain employs TRBV7-6 and TRBJ2-2; 11 bases match TRBD1. J was trimmed by 6 bases and V by 2 bases; bases with no gene match: 11. The CDR3 runs to 18 residues. The germline CDR1 and CDR2 sequences are SGHVS and FNYEAQ. Written as DNA, the CDR3 is TGTGCCAGCAGCTTAACAGGACAGGGGGCCGGGATTTCCGGGGAGCTGTTTTTT. It yields the protein CASSLTGQGAGISGELFF.

This clonotype appeared many times. This rearrangement joins TRBV5-5 to TRBJ2-7; D is unclear. There are 14 residues in the CDR3. V was trimmed by 4 bases and J by 3 bases, leaving 14 bases between them. CDR1 and CDR2 from the germline V gene are SGHKS and YYEKEE (reference sequence). The CDR3 sequence is CASSQRHTGYEQYF. The CDR3 bases are TGTGCCAGCAGCCAGCGACACACCGGCTACGAGCAGTACTTC.

The V and J genes are TRBV4-1 and TRBJ2-7; a weak D match, TRBD1 (6 bases). V dropped 1 base and J dropped 3 bases, with 16 bases sitting between them. This CDR3 has 16 residues. CDR1 and CDR2 from the germline V gene are MGHRA and YSYEKL. Here the CDR3 reads CASSQVPGAPDYEQYF. DNA of the CDR3: TGCGCCAGCAGCCAAGTTCCAGGGGCGCCGGACTACGAGCAGTACTTC.

This clonotype was recorded many times. The gene calls are TRBV12-3 or TRBV12-4 and TRBJ2-3; D is perhaps TRBD2 (5 bases). CDR3 length equals 11 residues. V lost 7 bases and J lost 5, with 7 bases in between. CDR3: CASIGGDTQYF. CDR3 bases: TGTGCCAGCATTGGAGGAGATACGCAGTATTTT.

On this clonotype itself: One end of the junction varies from germline; a read error may be responsible. The gene calls are TRBV20-1 and TRBJ2-1; maybe TRBD2 (5 bases). The CDR3 is 14 amino acids. Germline V gives CDR1 DFQATT, CDR2 SNEGSKA (reference sequence). CDR3 in DNA: TGCAGTGCTGAAAGCGGAACCCGCTACAATGTGCAGTTCTTC. Translating gives CSAESGTRYNVQFF.